One and the same sample provided the 27 T cell receptor beta chains below, sequenced in a study of graft-versus-host responses after intestinal transplantation. For these TCRs, the target antigens are not known. The data were produced by immunoSEQ multiplex PCR, yet TCRdb's version contains in-frame clones alone and is incomplete. This table holds about 99,000 clones, roughly 87% found once. The sequences come from unstimulated CD4+ T cells sorted from spleen or lymph node cells, collected before intestinal transplant. These receptors were obtained from a human donor who received an intestinal transplant.

The chain links TRBV28 to TRBJ2-7, with D tentatively TRBD2 (5 bases). CDR1 MDHEN and CDR2 SYDVKM come from the germline V gene. This CDR3 is built from 16 residues. V was trimmed by 2 bases and J by 0 bases, leaving 14 bases between them. Here the CDR3 reads CASSLPLARISYEQYF. The CDR3 bases are TGTGCCAGCAGTTTACCCTTAGCGCGAATCTCCTACGAGCAGTACTTC.

This rearrangement joins TRBV19 to TRBJ2-5, with 8 bases aligning to TRBD2. J lost 5 bases, V lost 1 base, and 0 bases had no gene match. This CDR3 spans 13 amino acids. Germline CDR1 and CDR2: LNHDA and SQIVND (reference sequence). The CDR3 DNA sequence: TGTGCCAGTAGTATAGCGGGGGGGGAGACCCAGTACTTC. Amino acids: CASSIAGGETQYF.

The J gene is TRBJ2-4, the V gene TRBV7-9, with D tentatively TRBD1 (7 bases). Per the germline V gene, CDR1 is SEHNR and CDR2 is FQNEAQ (reference sequence). V was clipped by 5 bases and J by 7 bases, with 12 bases between them. The CDR3 consists of 13 residues. Here the CDR3 reads CASSNPGGNIQYF. For the CDR3, the DNA is TGTGCCAGCAGCAATCCAGGGGGGAACATTCAGTACTTC.

The J gene is TRBJ2-3, the V gene TRBV7-2; 9 bases match TRBD2. The CDR3 runs to 14 residues. Germline V gene data show CDR1 as SGHTA and CDR2 as FQGNSA. With V trimmed by 4 bases and J by 4 bases, 3 bases remained unmatched. CDR3 region: CASSYLAGPDTQYF. The CDR3 nucleotides read TGTGCCAGCAGCTATCTAGCGGGGCCAGATACGCAGTATTTT.

This chain connects TRBV7-6 to TRBJ2-2; D possibly corresponds to TRBD1 (6 bases). Germline CDR1 reads SGHVS; CDR2 reads FNYEAQ. The CDR3 extends over 17 amino acids. V lost 5 bases and J 6 bases, leaving 22 bases between the germline ends. The DNA for the CDR3 is TGTGCCAGCAGCCACTTTACAGGGATACGAGGCGCCGGGGAGCTGTTTTTT. Protein: CASSHFTGIRGAGELFF.

The chain carries TRBV6-6 and TRBJ2-7, with D uncertain. V was pared by 0 bases and J by 0 bases, with 6 bases between. Germline V lookup: CDR1 MNHNY, CDR2 SVGAGI (reference sequence). CDR3 length: 14 residues. The CDR3 is CASSYSPISYEQYF. The CDR3 nucleotides read TGTGCCAGCAGTTACTCACCTATCTCCTACGAGCAGTACTTC.

The chain joins TRBV18 to TRBJ2-5; TRBD2 agrees at 10 bases. CDR1 and CDR2 from the germline V gene are KGHSH and LQKENI. There are 14 residues in the CDR3. V was clipped by 6 bases and J by 2 bases; unmatched bases: 3. The CDR3 protein is CASSPGLAQETQYF. CDR3 DNA sequence: TGTGCCAGCTCGCCGGGACTAGCGCAAGAGACCCAGTACTTC.

The rearrangement uses TRBV27 and TRBJ2-1, with 7 bases lining up with TRBD2. Germline V CDR1 and CDR2: MNHEY, SMNVEV (reference sequence). V was clipped by 5 bases and J by 4 bases; unmatched bases: 11. The CDR3 is made up of 16 amino acids. The CDR3 bases are TGTGCCAGCAGTCCGCGCGGTAGCGGGTTTTACAATGAGCAGTTCTTC. This sequence encodes CASSPRGSGFYNEQFF.

V and J are TRBV12-5 and TRBJ2-1; a possible D gene is TRBD2 (5 bases). This CDR3 comprises 13 residues. The V end was cut by 3 bases, the J end by 10 bases, with 13 bases between. Germline-derived CDR1 and CDR2 are LGHNT and FRNRAP. For the CDR3, the DNA is TGTGCTAGTGGTTTAAGGGCCGGGGTGGAGCAGTTCTTC. This translates into CASGLRAGVEQFF. The full variable domain, with the rest looked up from reference TRBV12-5 and TRBJ2-1, is DARVTQTPRHKVTEMGQEVTMRCQPILGHNTVFWYRQTMMQGLELLAYFRNRAPLDDSGMPKDRFSAEMPDATLATLKIQPSEPRDSAVYFCASGLRAGVEQFFGPGTRLTVL.

The chain has TRBV28 and TRBJ2-7; 8 bases are shared with TRBD1. Looked up from germline, CDR1 is MDHEN and CDR2 is SYDVKM. This CDR3 is 12 amino acids long. V was clipped by 4 bases and J by 5 bases; unmatched bases: 1. CDR3 nucleotide sequence: TGTGCCAGCAGTTCACAGGGGGACGAGCAGTACTTC. Its translation: CASSSQGDEQYF. The full variable domain, rest sourced from reference TRBV28 and TRBJ2-7, is DVKVTQSSRYLVKRTGEKVFLECVQDMDHENMFWYRQDPGLGLRLIYFSYDVKMKEKGDIPEGYSVSREKKERFSLILESASTNQTSMYLCASSSQGDEQYFGPGTRLTVT.

The genes are TRBV6-6 and TRBJ1-1, with 7 bases that match TRBD1. Trimming took 5 bases from V and 3 from J; bases not matched to a gene: 6. Germline V gene sequence: CDR1 MNHNY, CDR2 SVGAGI (reference sequence). The CDR3 has 14 amino acids. CDR3 DNA: TGTGCCAGCAGTAAGGGACAGTTGGACACTGAAGCTTTCTTT. Translation: CASSKGQLDTEAFF.

DNA for the CDR3: TGCGCCAGCAGCCAAGTAGGGGGCCGGGGGCCCGGGAATGAGCAGTTCTTC. Amino acids: CASSQVGGRGPGNEQFF. The chain is built from TRBV4-1 and TRBJ2-1; D possibly corresponds to TRBD1 (7 bases). The V and J ends lost 1 base and 7 bases respectively, with 20 bases between them. The germline V gene has CDR1 MGHRA and CDR2 YSYEKL. The CDR3 loop spans 17 amino acids.

This clone was seen only once. The V gene is TRBV11-2, the J gene TRBJ2-7, with 9 bases lining up with TRBD2. The CDR3 totals 15 residues. Germline V gives CDR1 SGHAT, CDR2 FQNNGV. V trimming: 5 bases; J trimming: 1 base; junction bases outside the gene matches: 6. The CDR3 DNA reads TGTGCCAGCAGCCTCCATAGCGGGAGATCCTACGAGCAGTACTTC. Protein sequence: CASSLHSGRSYEQYF.

The chain links TRBV4-2 to TRBJ2-1; 8 bases fit TRBD2. The CDR3 length is 18 residues. The germline gives CDR1 LGHNA, CDR2 YNFKEQ. The V and J ends lost 0 bases and 7 bases, in that order; junction bases with no gene match: 14. The CDR3: CASSQDFHYSGVGNEQFF. CDR3 sequence (DNA): TGTGCCAGCAGCCAAGATTTCCACTATAGCGGGGTGGGGAATGAGCAGTTCTTC.

This rearrangement joins TRBV28 to TRBJ2-5; D perhaps matches TRBD2 (5 bases). V was trimmed by 10 bases and J by 7 bases, leaving 19 bases between them. The CDR3 is 13 residues long. Germline V gene lookup returns CDR1 MDHEN and CDR2 SYDVKM. The CDR3, as DNA: TGTGCCACCTCGCCCGGGCACCGGGGGACCCAGTACTTC. Its protein is CATSPGHRGTQYF.

The chain employs TRBV7-7 and TRBJ2-3, with 9 bases lining up with TRBD1. The length of the CDR3 is 15 residues. Losses at the gene ends were 4 bases for V and 8 bases for J; bases not matched to a gene: 10. CDR1 and CDR2 (germline): SSHAT, FNYEAQ (reference sequence). In nucleotides, the CDR3 is TGTGCCAGCAGCTCCTCACCGGGACAGGGTTTTACGCAGTATTTT. Encoded protein: CASSSSPGQGFTQYF.

The chain recombines TRBV11-2 with TRBJ1-3; D remains unclear. Germline CDR1 is SGHAT and CDR2 is FQNNGV. Trimming cost V 5 bases and J 0 bases, with 8 bases left between them. CDR3 length: 14 residues. CDR3 DNA sequence: TGTGCCAGCAGCGCTACTAACTCTGGAAACACCATATATTTT. Its translation is CASSATNSGNTIYF.

The chain carries TRBV5-6 and TRBJ1-1; D possibly corresponds to TRBD1 (6 bases). Germline V CDR1 and CDR2: SGHDT, YYEEEE. The ends were cut back, 1 base at V and 2 bases at J, with 9 bases in the middle. The CDR3 runs to 14 residues. CDR3 sequence reads: CASSLKGVNTEAFF. The CDR3 nucleotides read TGTGCCAGCAGCTTGAAGGGGGTCAACACTGAAGCTTTCTTT.

This chain joins TRBV6-1 and TRBJ1-5, with 10 bases matching TRBD1. V was pared by 7 bases and J by 7 bases, with 7 bases of the junction left unmatched. The length of the CDR3 is 14 residues. Germline lookup yields CDR1 MNHNS and CDR2 SASEGT. CDR3 coding DNA: TGTGCCAGCAAAGGGACAGGGGAGTACCAGCCCCAGCATTTT. Its translation: CASKGTGEYQPQHF.

Remarks on this clone: This same CDR3 is encoded by further DNA sequences in the sample. The chain recombines TRBV10-2 with TRBJ1-5, with D unclear. Germline lookup yields CDR1 WSHSY and CDR2 SAAADI. This CDR3 region has 15 residues. The ends were cut back, 3 bases at V and 6 bases at J, with 15 bases in the middle. The CDR3 loop is CASSDVAAGPQPQHF. CDR3 sequence (DNA): TGCGCCAGCAGTGACGTGGCAGCGGGTCCTCAGCCCCAGCATTTT.

The chain carries TRBV7-3 and TRBJ2-5, with D perhaps being TRBD1 or TRBD2 (5 bases each). The CDR3 totals 15 residues. Germline assignment: CDR1 SGHTA and CDR2 FQGTGA. V shed 5 bases and J shed 4 bases, with 17 bases lying between them. As DNA, the CDR3 is TGTGCCAGCAGCCCTCGGGATGGGGGAAGAGAGACCCAGTACTTC. Protein sequence: CASSPRDGGRETQYF.

V is TRBV30 and J is TRBJ2-7; TRBD2 matches 9 bases. The CDR3 loop spans 17 amino acids. Germline V gene data show CDR1 as GTSNPN and CDR2 as SVGIG (reference sequence). Trimming took 3 bases from V and 3 from J; bases not matched to a gene: 15. The CDR3 sequence: CAWRPHGSGRFFYEQYF. CDR3 nucleotides: TGTGCCTGGAGGCCACACGGTAGCGGGAGATTTTTCTACGAGCAGTACTTC.

Turning to this clone: Other nucleotide sequences from this sample produce the same CDR3. The chain employs TRBV5-1 and TRBJ2-2; no clear D. This CDR3 is built from 14 residues. V gave up 0 bases and J gave up 2 bases, with 5 bases separating them. Looked up from germline, CDR1 is SGHRS and CDR2 is YFSETQ. CDR3 in DNA: TGCGCCAGCAGCTTGGGACAAAACACCGGGGAGCTGTTTTTT. Its protein is CASSLGQNTGELFF.

The chain's CDR3 is CASSIDRGDYGYTF. The CDR3 region has the DNA TGTGCCAGTAGTATAGATCGCGGGGACTATGGCTACACCTTC. The rearrangement uses TRBV19 and TRBJ1-2; D gene unclear. CDR1 is LNHDA, CDR2 SQIVND, per germline (reference sequence). V was trimmed by 0 bases and J by 3 bases, leaving 8 bases between them. This CDR3 is built from 14 residues.

The chain combines TRBV29-1 with TRBJ1-1; D gene ambiguous. Germline CDR1 SQVTM, CDR2 ANQGSEA. The CDR3 covers 12 residues. The V and J ends lost 5 bases and 0 bases respectively, with 7 bases between them. CDR3 region: CSVQNLNTEAFF. The DNA for the CDR3 is TGCAGCGTTCAGAATTTGAACACTGAAGCTTTCTTT.

The CDR3 coding sequence is TGTGCCAGCAGCCTACCGCGGCTAGCGGGAGGGGTTGAGCAGTTCTTC. This gives the protein CASSLPRLAGGVEQFF. The rearrangement joins TRBV11-2 to TRBJ2-1; 12 bases fit TRBD2. Germline CDR1 reads SGHAT; CDR2 reads FQNNGV. The J segment lost 9 bases and the V segment lost 5 bases, leaving 11 bases of the junction unmatched. CDR3 size: 16 residues. Full variable domain (rest looked up from reference TRBV11-2 and TRBJ2-1): EAGVAQSPRYKIIEKRQSVAFWCNPISGHATLYWYQQILGQGPKLLIQFQNNGVVDDSQLPKDRFSAERLKGVDSTLKIQPAKLEDSAVYLCASSLPRLAGGVEQFFGPGTRLTVL.

The rearrangement uses TRBV2 and TRBJ2-7, with 8 bases matching TRBD1. V shed 4 bases, J shed 7 bases, and the junction held 6 bases outside the gene matches. The CDR3 spans 13 residues. Per germline, CDR1 SNHLY and CDR2 FYNNEI. The CDR3 protein is CASSGTGPREQYF. The CDR3 DNA sequence: TGTGCCAGCAGTGGGACAGGGCCTCGGGAGCAGTACTTC. The entire variable domain, with the rest obtained from reference TRBV2 and TRBJ2-7, is as follows: EPEVTQTPSHQVTQMGQEVILRCVPISNHLYFYWYRQILGQKVEFLVSFYNNEISEKSEIFDDQFSVERPDGSNFTLKIRSTKLEDSAMYFCASSGTGPREQYFGPGTRLTVT.